Following are 23 T cell receptor beta chains from one sample sequenced in a study of cytotoxic CD8 clonotypes in ibrutinib-treated CLL. The repertoire was sequenced with immunoSEQ multiplex PCR; TCRdb's copy has only in-frame clones and lacks some. The sample lists about 310,000 clones; 70% to 80% were seen once. The material sequenced was PBMCs, taken before ibrutinib treatment. The receptors derive from a human donor with chronic lymphocytic leukemia.

This clone was seen a handful of times. V usage is TRBV6-6 and J usage is TRBJ1-5; D uncertain. With 3 bases removed from V and 9 bases from J, the gap between germline ends came to 6 bases. Germline loops: CDR1 MNHNY, CDR2 SVGAGI (reference sequence). This CDR3 is built from 11 residues. DNA for the CDR3: TGTGCCAGCAGTTATTCTGGGCCCCAGCATTTT. It yields the protein CASSYSGPQHF.

This chain joins TRBV4-3 and TRBJ2-7, with no clear D. Germline V CDR1 and CDR2: LGHNA, YSLEER. The V gene lost 2 bases and the J gene lost 5 bases, with 10 bases spanning the gap. The CDR3 has 13 residues. The CDR3 sequence is CASSQNGRDEQYF. The CDR3 bases are TGCGCCAGCAGCCAAAATGGACGGGACGAGCAGTACTTC.

The V call is TRBV20-1, the J call TRBJ2-2; D is unresolved. This CDR3 spans 11 amino acids. The germline CDR1 and CDR2 sequences are DFQATT and SNEGSKA (reference sequence). Trimming pared 6 bases from V and 1 base from J, leaving 3 bases between. CDR3 loop: CSARNTGELFF. In DNA, the CDR3 is TGCAGTGCAAGGAACACCGGGGAGCTGTTTTTT.

The count of this clone is one. CDR3 in amino acids: CASRTADLLVYEQYF. Written as DNA, the CDR3 is TGTGCCAGTAGGACAGCGGACTTATTAGTCTACGAGCAGTACTTC. This chain joins TRBV19 and TRBJ2-7; tentatively, D is TRBD1 or TRBD2 (5 bases each). The V gene lost 6 bases and the J gene lost 3 bases, with 18 bases spanning the gap. Germline V gene sequence: CDR1 LNHDA, CDR2 SQIVND (reference sequence). This CDR3 has 15 residues.

This clone was seen more than once but under ten times. The rearrangement links TRBV4-1 to TRBJ2-7; D gene uncertain. Germline values: CDR1 MGHRA, CDR2 YSYEKL. The CDR3 spans 14 residues. Trimming cost V 4 bases and J 1 base, with 11 bases left between them. The CDR3 DNA follows: TGCGCCAGCAGCCCTAAGCGCGGATCCTACGAGCAGTACTTC. The encoded protein is CASSPKRGSYEQYF.

This clone has a handful of counts. The V call is TRBV4-3, the J call TRBJ2-7, with D unresolved. Germline V gene sequence: CDR1 LGHNA, CDR2 YSLEER. V shed 3 bases and J shed 3 bases, with 12 bases lying between them. The CDR3 length is 14 residues. CDR3 coding DNA: TGCGCCAGCAGCCAGGCGCATCGGAACTACGAGCAGTACTTC. Translated: CASSQAHRNYEQYF.

This chain joins TRBV11-2 and TRBJ1-2; no reliable D call. Germline lookup yields CDR1 SGHAT and CDR2 FQNNGV. The V end lost 0 bases, the J end lost 5 bases, and 10 bases lay between the germline ends. This CDR3 is 14 amino acids long. This CDR3 is CASSLDGGVYGYTF. CDR3 bases: TGTGCCAGCAGCTTAGACGGTGGAGTATATGGCTACACCTTC.

Here the CDR3 DNA reads TGCAGCGTTGAAAAGGGGCATGAAAAACTGTTTTTT. It specifies CSVEKGHEKLFF. The rearrangement joins TRBV29-1 to TRBJ1-4; D might be TRBD1 (5 bases). V lost 2 bases, J lost 6 bases, and 7 bases lay in between. This CDR3 is built from 12 residues. Germline V gene sequence: CDR1 SQVTM, CDR2 ANQGSEA. The full variable domain, in which reference TRBV29-1 and TRBJ1-4 provide the parts outside the CDR3, is SAVISQKPSRDICQRGTSLTIQCQVDSQVTMMFWYRQQPGQSLTLIATANQGSEATYESGFVIDKFPISRPNLTFSTLTVSNMSPEDSSIYLCSVEKGHEKLFFGSGTQLSVL.

This clone was recorded once. The J gene is TRBJ2-7, the V gene TRBV9; 8 nucleotides match TRBD1. V lost 0 bases and J lost 3; bases outside the gene matches: 2. This CDR3 spans 14 amino acids. Germline V gene data show CDR1 as SGDLS and CDR2 as YYNGEE. CDR3 sequence: CASSVAGTGYEQYF. DNA of the CDR3: TGTGCCAGCAGCGTAGCTGGGACAGGCTACGAGCAGTACTTC.

The chain recombines TRBV7-9 with TRBJ1-1, with 7 bases aligning to TRBD1. CDR3 length equals 16 residues. V lost 3 bases and J lost 5; bases outside the gene matches: 12. Germline values: CDR1 SEHNR, CDR2 FQNEAQ (reference sequence). CDR3 protein: CASSLLRQGKWTEAFF. CDR3 DNA sequence: TGTGCCAGCAGCTTGCTCAGACAGGGTAAATGGACTGAAGCTTTCTTT. Looking up the rest from reference TRBV7-9 and TRBJ1-1 gives the full variable domain: DTGVSQNPRHKITKRGQNVTFRCDPISEHNRLYWYRQTLGQGPEFLTYFQNEAQLEKSRLLSDRFSAERPKGSFSTLEIQRTEQGDSAMYLCASSLLRQGKWTEAFFGQGTRLTVV.

Here the CDR3 DNA reads TGTGCCAGCAGTGGCCCCGAAGCGGGAGGTGTCGGGGAGCAGTACTTC. This translates into CASSGPEAGGVGEQYF. This chain uses TRBV2 with TRBJ2-7, with 9 positions matching TRBD2. This CDR3 contains 16 residues. V shed 4 bases and J 7 bases; nucleotides not matched to a gene: 14. The V gene's germline CDR1 is SNHLY and CDR2 FYNNEI.

This sequence joins TRBV27 and TRBJ1-1; D is possibly TRBD1 (5 bases). Germline-derived CDR1 and CDR2 are MNHEY and SMNVEV (reference sequence). CDR3 length: 18 amino acids. V dropped 4 bases and J dropped 0 bases, with 21 bases sitting between them. This chain's CDR3 is CASSSALPDISLNTEAFF. CDR3 sequence (DNA): TGTGCCAGCAGTTCCGCCCTGCCGGACATCTCCCTGAACACTGAAGCTTTCTTT.

The genes are TRBV29-1 and TRBJ1-1; D is unresolved. The CDR3 runs to 12 residues. V was clipped by 6 bases and J by 3 bases, with 11 bases between them. Germline CDR1 reads SQVTM; CDR2 reads ANQGSEA. CDR3 nucleotides: TGCAGCGTCCCAACAGAGGACACTGAAGCTTTCTTT. Amino acids: CSVPTEDTEAFF. The full variable domain, completed using reference TRBV29-1 and TRBJ1-1, is SAVISQKPSRDICQRGTSLTIQCQVDSQVTMMFWYRQQPGQSLTLIATANQGSEATYESGFVIDKFPISRPNLTFSTLTVSNMSPEDSSIYLCSVPTEDTEAFFGQGTRLTVV.

V usage is TRBV9 and J usage is TRBJ2-3; the match to TRBD2 covers 9 bases. This CDR3 has 15 amino acids. With 4 bases clipped from V and 4 bases from J, the junction kept 7 bases outside the gene matches. Per germline, CDR1 SGDLS and CDR2 YYNGEE. In DNA form, the CDR3 reads TGTGCCAGCAGCCCGGATAGCGGGAGCCCAGATACGCAGTATTTT. Translation: CASSPDSGSPDTQYF.

The rearrangement joins TRBV6-5 to TRBJ1-1, with D hard to call. Germline lookup yields CDR1 MNHEY and CDR2 SVGAGI. Between the trimmed V and J ends, which lost 2 bases and 7 bases, there was a span of 5 bases. The CDR3 is made up of 11 amino acids. The chain's CDR3 is CASSYLGEAFF. CDR3 nucleotides: TGTGCCAGCAGTTACCTCGGTGAAGCTTTCTTT.

The chain couples TRBV29-1 to TRBJ1-1; 9 bases line up with TRBD1. The germline CDR1 and CDR2 sequences are SQVTM and ANQGSEA. The V segment lost 6 bases and the J segment 4 bases; nucleotides outside the gene matches: 9. This CDR3 has 14 residues. CDR3 in DNA: TGCAGCGTCGTAGGGACAGGGTGGGGCACTGAAGCTTTCTTT. Amino acids: CSVVGTGWGTEAFF.

The chain employs TRBV4-1 and TRBJ2-1; D not resolved. V lost 9 bases to trimming and J lost 6 bases, with 21 bases between them. The CDR3 sequence is 15 residues long. Germline V gene data show CDR1 as MGHRA and CDR2 as YSYEKL. CDR3 in amino acids: CASKEGPLEANEQFF. CDR3 nucleotide sequence: TGCGCCAGTAAAGAAGGCCCCTTAGAGGCCAATGAGCAGTTCTTC.

The chain is built from TRBV28 and TRBJ1-3; perhaps TRBD1 as D (6 bases). The V gene's germline CDR1 is MDHEN and CDR2 SYDVKM. The CDR3 spans 15 residues. V shed 2 bases and J shed 4 bases, with 12 bases lying between them. CDR3 protein: CASSLGRGPGNTIYF. The CDR3, as DNA: TGTGCCAGCAGTTTAGGTCGGGGGCCAGGAAACACCATATATTTT.

This clone was seen only a few times. The chain is built from TRBV7-2 and TRBJ2-7; D ambiguous. This CDR3 spans 13 amino acids. Germline CDR1 and CDR2: SGHTA and FQGNSA. Trimming pared 1 base from V and 3 bases from J, leaving 7 bases between. The CDR3 here is CASSLEVFYEQYF. CDR3 nucleotides: TGTGCCAGCAGCTTAGAGGTCTTCTACGAGCAGTACTTC.

V and J are TRBV5-1 and TRBJ2-5; perhaps D is TRBD1 or TRBD2 (5 bases each). Trimming shortened V by 1 base and J by 5 bases, and 15 bases separated the two germline ends. Germline assignment: CDR1 SGHRS and CDR2 YFSETQ. The length of the CDR3 is 15 residues. CDR3 sequence: CASSLRGDGRETQYF. The DNA of the CDR3 is TGCGCCAGCAGCTTGCGAGGGGATGGTAGGGAGACCCAGTACTTC.

The chain couples TRBV19 to TRBJ2-1; D uncertain. This CDR3 has 14 residues. V lost 8 bases to trimming and J lost 5 bases, with 16 bases between them. Germline V CDR1 and CDR2: LNHDA, SQIVND (reference sequence). The CDR3 region is CASWDRGSNNEQFF. The DNA of the CDR3 is TGTGCCAGTTGGGATAGAGGTTCGAACAATGAGCAGTTCTTC.

The chain links TRBV6-5 to TRBJ2-2; D is ambiguous. Germline V CDR1 and CDR2: MNHEY, SVGAGI. The V gene lost 2 bases and the J gene lost 4 bases, with 14 bases spanning the gap. This CDR3 has 16 amino acids. The CDR3 DNA follows: TGTGCCAGCAGTTACGAGTTAGCTCGAGGCACCGGGGAGCTGTTTTTT. Its translation is CASSYELARGTGELFF.

The chain carries TRBV9 and TRBJ2-7; D is undetermined. This CDR3 has 15 residues. V lost 0 bases and J lost 3, with 13 bases in between. The germline gives CDR1 SGDLS, CDR2 YYNGEE. The chain's CDR3 is CASSVVQAPLYEQYF. CDR3 sequence (DNA): TGTGCCAGCAGCGTAGTCCAGGCACCCCTCTACGAGCAGTACTTC.